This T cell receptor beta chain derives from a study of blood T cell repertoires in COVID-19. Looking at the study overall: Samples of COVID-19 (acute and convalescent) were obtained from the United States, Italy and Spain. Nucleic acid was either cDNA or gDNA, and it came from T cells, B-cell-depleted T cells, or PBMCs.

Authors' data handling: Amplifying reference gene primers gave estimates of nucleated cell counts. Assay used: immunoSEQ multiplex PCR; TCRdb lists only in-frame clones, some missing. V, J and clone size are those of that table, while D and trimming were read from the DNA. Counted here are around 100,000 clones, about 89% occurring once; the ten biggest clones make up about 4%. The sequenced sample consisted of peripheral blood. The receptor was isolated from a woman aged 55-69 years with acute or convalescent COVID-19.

In DNA, the CDR3 is TGTGCCAGCAGTCAACGAGTAGGAGTAGGTACGCAGTATTTT. It yields the protein CASSQRVGVGTQYF. This chain connects TRBV27 to TRBJ2-3; no reliable D call. V dropped 5 bases and J dropped 8 bases, with 17 bases sitting between them. Germline-derived CDR1 and CDR2 are MNHEY and SMNVEV (reference sequence). This CDR3 is 14 amino acids long.